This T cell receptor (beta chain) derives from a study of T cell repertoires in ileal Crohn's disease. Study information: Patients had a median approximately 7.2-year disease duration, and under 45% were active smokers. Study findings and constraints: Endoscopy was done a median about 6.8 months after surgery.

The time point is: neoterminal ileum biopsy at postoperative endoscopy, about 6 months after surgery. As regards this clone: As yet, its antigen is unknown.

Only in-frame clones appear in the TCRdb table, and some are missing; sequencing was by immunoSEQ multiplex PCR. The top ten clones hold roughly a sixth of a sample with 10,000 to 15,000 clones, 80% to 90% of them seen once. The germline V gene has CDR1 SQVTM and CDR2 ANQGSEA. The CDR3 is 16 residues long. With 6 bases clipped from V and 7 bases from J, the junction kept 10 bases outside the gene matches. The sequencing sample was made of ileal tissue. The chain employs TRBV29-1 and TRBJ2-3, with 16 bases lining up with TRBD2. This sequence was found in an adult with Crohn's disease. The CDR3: CSVTGTSGRASNTQYF. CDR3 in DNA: TGCAGCGTGACCGGGACTAGCGGGAGGGCATCAAATACGCAGTATTTT.